The 18 T cell receptor beta chains in this list originate from one sample, sequenced in a study of blood T cell repertoires in COVID-19. Using immunoSEQ multiplex PCR, the repertoire was profiled, and TCRdb retains in-frame clones only, with some absent. The sample shows roughly 260,000 clones, about 87% of them seen only once. The source material was peripheral blood. Receptors originate from a woman in her fifties or sixties with acute or convalescent COVID-19.

V usage is TRBV7-3 and J usage is TRBJ2-1; TRBD2 agrees at 7 bases. The CDR3 runs 15 residues. CDR1 and CDR2 from the germline V gene are SGHTA and FQGTGA. Germline trimming cut 4 bases from V and 4 bases from J; bases unmatched to any gene: 7. The CDR3 bases are TGTGCCAGCAGCTCCACCGGGACTACTTACAATGAGCAGTTCTTC. This translates into CASSSTGTTYNEQFF.

There are a few counts of this clone. The CDR3 protein is CATSDPTDFGNTIYF. The CDR3 coding sequence is TGTGCCACCAGTGATCCCACAGATTTTGGAAACACCATATATTTT. The chain combines TRBV24-1 with TRBJ1-3; no clear D. Germline V CDR1 and CDR2: KGHDR, SFDVKD. This CDR3 has 15 residues. V lost 3 bases and J 3 bases, leaving 11 bases between the germline ends.

This clone was counted only a few times. The V gene is TRBV6-4, the J gene TRBJ1-3; 7 bases fit TRBD1. The CDR3 loop spans 16 amino acids. The germline gives CDR1 MRHNA, CDR2 SNTAGT. Trimming took 6 bases from V and 1 from J; bases not matched to a gene: 9. The CDR3 spells CASRPGQSLSGNTIYF. CDR3 bases: TGTGCCAGCAGACCGGGACAGTCCTTATCTGGAAACACCATATATTTT.

V usage is TRBV6-5 and J usage is TRBJ2-7; unclear D gene. The germline V gene has CDR1 MNHEY and CDR2 SVGAGI. Trimming cost V 7 bases and J 3 bases, with 13 bases left between them. This CDR3 is 13 amino acids long. This CDR3 is CASKTLEFYEQYF. The CDR3 region has the DNA TGTGCCAGCAAGACGCTAGAGTTCTACGAGCAGTACTTC.

The table lists this clone with a few counts. The chain carries TRBV11-2 and TRBJ1-5; 8 positions match TRBD1. The CDR3 length is 15 residues. Germline values: CDR1 SGHAT, CDR2 FQNNGV. V lost 5 bases, J lost 4 bases, and 7 bases stayed unmatched. The chain's CDR3 is CASSPNRGGNQPQHF. CDR3 nucleotides: TGTGCCAGCAGCCCGAACAGGGGGGGGAATCAGCCCCAGCATTTT.

The chain carries TRBV5-1 and TRBJ1-5, with a possible D match to TRBD1 (5 bases). Germline V gene lookup returns CDR1 SGHRS and CDR2 YFSETQ. V dropped 0 bases and J dropped 7 bases, with 14 bases sitting between them. CDR3 length: 15 residues. The CDR3 here is CASSLGGRVGQPQHF. The CDR3 DNA reads as TGCGCCAGCAGCTTGGGGGGCAGGGTAGGACAGCCCCAGCATTTT.

The rearrangement uses TRBV10-3 and TRBJ2-1; D perhaps matches TRBD1 (5 bases). Germline CDR1 is ENHRY and CDR2 is SYGVKD. The CDR3 runs 13 residues. V lost 5 bases and J lost 5, with 10 bases in between. DNA for the CDR3: TGTGCCATCAGTTCGACAGTAAACAATGAGCAGTTCTTC. Encoded protein: CAISSTVNNEQFF.

The J gene is TRBJ2-1, the V gene TRBV10-1; 8 nucleotides match TRBD2. The CDR3 spans 12 residues. Per the germline V gene, CDR1 is WNHNN and CDR2 is SYGVQD (reference sequence). With V trimmed by 7 bases and J by 9 bases, 5 bases remained unmatched. This CDR3 is CASTGLVFEQFF. The CDR3 nucleotides read TGCGCCAGCACGGGACTAGTTTTTGAGCAGTTCTTC.

The count of this clone is one. The V gene is TRBV11-2, the J gene TRBJ1-3; D is unclear. Germline lookup yields CDR1 SGHAT and CDR2 FQNNGV. The ends were cut back, 2 bases at V and 0 bases at J, with 14 bases in the middle. The CDR3 sequence is 17 residues long. CDR3 sequence (DNA): TGTGCCAGCAGCTTAATTCTAGGCCTATCCTCTGGAAACACCATATATTTT. Translation: CASSLILGLSSGNTIYF.

V and J are TRBV12-3 or TRBV12-4 and TRBJ1-5, with D perhaps matching TRBD1 (6 bases). The V end lost 6 bases, the J end lost 7 bases, and 10 bases lay between the germline ends. The CDR3 covers 12 residues. The CDR3 DNA follows: TGTGCCAGCAGCAGGGGTAGGCAGCCCCAGCATTTT. It is translated as CASSRGRQPQHF.

This chain joins TRBV12-3 or TRBV12-4 and TRBJ2-7; 7 bases are a match to TRBD1. There are 13 residues in the CDR3. With 4 bases clipped from V and 1 base from J, the junction kept 1 base outside the gene matches. Written as DNA, the CDR3 is TGTGCCAGCAGTTACAGGGGATCCTACGAGCAGTACTTC. Protein sequence: CASSYRGSYEQYF.

The chain recombines TRBV5-4 with TRBJ2-5; 7 nucleotides agree with TRBD2. Germline V CDR1 and CDR2: SGHNT, YYREEE (reference sequence). There are 15 residues in the CDR3. The ends lost 1 base at V and 0 bases at J; junction bases unmatched: 3. In nucleotides, the CDR3 is TGTGCCAGCAGCTTGCCGGGAGGCTACCAAGAGACCCAGTACTTC. It encodes CASSLPGGYQETQYF. Using reference TRBV5-4 and TRBJ2-5 for the parts outside the CDR3, the full variable domain is ETGVTQSPTHLIKTRGQQVTLRCSSQSGHNTVSWYQQALGQGPQFIFQYYREEENGRGNFPPRFSGLQFPNYSSELNVNALELDDSALYLCASSLPGGYQETQYFGPGTRLLVL.

The chain couples TRBV3-1 (or the pseudogene TRBV3-2) to TRBJ1-1; D possibly corresponds to TRBD1 (6 bases). Trimming shortened V by 1 base and J by 3 bases, and 12 bases separated the two germline ends. CDR1 is LGHDT and CDR2 is YNNKEL in the germline V gene (reference sequence). The CDR3 consists of 15 residues. The chain's CDR3 is CASSQAPGADTEAFF. CDR3 nucleotides: TGTGCCAGCAGCCAAGCTCCAGGGGCGGACACTGAAGCTTTCTTT.

The chain couples TRBV28 to TRBJ1-1; weak D call: TRBD1 (6 bases). Between the trimmed V and J ends, which lost 6 bases and 3 bases, there was a span of 17 bases. CDR1 and CDR2 (germline): MDHEN, SYDVKM. This CDR3 comprises 15 residues. CDR3 sequence (DNA): TGTGCCAGCAGATTACAGGGAACAATTGACACTGAAGCTTTCTTT. This sequence encodes CASRLQGTIDTEAFF.

The V gene is TRBV29-1, the J gene TRBJ2-7; D might be TRBD1 (5 bases). Germline V gives CDR1 SQVTM, CDR2 ANQGSEA. The V and J ends lost 5 bases and 0 bases respectively, with 11 bases between them. The CDR3 runs to 13 residues. The CDR3 DNA is TGCAGCGTTTTTGACAGCAACTCCTACGAGCAGTACTTC. Protein product: CSVFDSNSYEQYF.

The chain uses TRBV6-5 and TRBJ2-7, with 8 bases identical to TRBD1. The CDR3 totals 13 residues. Germline trimming cut 8 bases from V and 5 bases from J; bases unmatched to any gene: 8. Germline CDR1 and CDR2: MNHEY and SVGAGI. The CDR3 DNA sequence: TGTGCCAGCGGGACAGGATTGGAGGACGAGCAGTACTTC. It encodes CASGTGLEDEQYF.

V usage is TRBV6-6 and J usage is TRBJ1-2; 7 nucleotides line up with TRBD1. Germline loops: CDR1 MNHNY, CDR2 SVGAGI (reference sequence). V was pared by 2 bases and J by 0 bases, with 3 bases of the junction left unmatched. The CDR3 runs 15 residues. The CDR3 protein is CASSYRQGSNYGYTF. CDR3 sequence (DNA): TGTGCCAGCAGTTACCGACAGGGCTCTAACTATGGCTACACCTTC.

This chain uses TRBV11-3 with TRBJ2-5; TRBD2 agrees at 10 bases. CDR1 SGHNT and CDR2 YENEEA come from the germline V gene. The CDR3 sequence is 18 residues long. V was clipped by 4 bases and J by 2 bases; unmatched bases: 13. Written as DNA, the CDR3 is TGTGCCAGCAGCTCGGGCCTTATAGCGGGAGGAGCGCAAGAGACCCAGTACTTC. Its protein product is CASSSGLIAGGAQETQYF.